Only a few counts were recorded for the clone carrying this T cell receptor (beta chain). The sample originates from a study of identical twins. TCRdb analysed the 5' RACE reads with MiXCR anew, one entry per CDR3 protein. Of 550,000 to 700,000 distinct CDR3 sequences detected, 21% appear once; the ten largest clones hold 4% to 5.5%. The V gene lost 1 base and the J gene lost 5 bases, with 12 bases spanning the gap. In germline, CDR1 is SGHTA, CDR2 FQGNSA. This CDR3 has 14 amino acids. This same sample was also taken into another study, of T cells expressing NK-cell markers. This second report adds: The authors sequenced eight donors, of whom seven were HCMV-seropositive and one was seronegative.

The V and J genes are TRBV7-2 and TRBJ2-7; perhaps TRBD1 as D (5 bases). The sequencing sample was made of PBMCs. The sequence was obtained from a young woman in good health. The CDR3: CASSLGVAGNEQYF. The DNA for the CDR3 is TGTGCCAGCAGCTTAGGTGTTGCAGGGAACGAGCAGTACTTC.